This TCR beta chain originates from a study of blood T cell repertoires in COVID-19. Study in general: Specimens from acute and convalescent COVID-19 originated in the United States, Italy and Spain. Sources were T cells, B-cell-depleted T cells, or PBMCs; the material itself was cDNA or gDNA.

Libraries were prepared by immunoSEQ multiplex PCR; TCRdb keeps only in-frame clonotypes and omits some of them. The sample lists about 360,000 clones; more than 85% were seen once. The CDR3 runs 13 residues. The V end lost 4 bases, the J end lost 0 bases, and 7 bases lay between the germline ends. CDR1 is GTSNPN, CDR2 SVGIG, per germline (reference sequence). The chain uses TRBV30 and TRBJ1-3; D is possibly TRBD1 (6 bases). The specimen was peripheral blood. The receptor comes from a human donor in a cohort sampled during active COVID-19. The CDR3 nucleotides read TGTGCCTGGACAGGGGACTCTGGAAACACCATATATTTT. Protein: CAWTGDSGNTIYF.